The 27 T cell receptor beta chains given below trace back to one sample, sequenced in a study of Graves' ophthalmopathy and Graves' hyperthyroidism. Amplified TCR beta CDR3 regions were obtained using RNA transcripts as template. Amplification began with first-round RT-PCR using HTBI primers, then second-round multiplex PCR was performed. TCRdb re-analysed the multiplex PCR reads in MiXCR, keeping a single row per CDR3 protein. The sample lists 900,000 to 1,200,000 distinct CDR3 sequences, about two fifths occurring once. Sample: peripheral blood or thyroid tissue (not recorded which). These receptor sequences come from an adult man with Graves' hyperthyroidism.

This clonotype was recorded many times. The chain recombines TRBV12-3 or TRBV12-4 with TRBJ1-1; D gene ambiguous. The CDR3 loop spans 15 amino acids. The V and J ends lost 6 bases and 1 base respectively, with 15 bases between them. The CDR3 sequence: CASSPVKGGNTEAFF. The CDR3 DNA sequence: TGTGCCAGCAGCCCAGTCAAAGGTGGGAACACTGAAGCTTTCTTT.

This clonotype was detected many times. The genes are TRBV20-1 and TRBJ2-7; the match to TRBD2 covers 7 bases. CDR3 length equals 12 residues. Germline V gives CDR1 DFQATT, CDR2 SNEGSKA (reference sequence). Losses at the gene ends were 1 base for V and 6 bases for J; bases not matched to a gene: 3. For the CDR3, the DNA is TGCAGTGCTAGAGGACTAGCTTCCGAGCAGTACTTC. The encoded protein is CSARGLASEQYF.

V gene TRBV29-1 combines with J gene TRBJ1-1; a possible D gene is TRBD1 (5 bases). The germline CDR1 and CDR2 sequences are SQVTM and ANQGSEA. The CDR3 consists of 11 residues. V lost 4 bases, J lost 10 bases, and 13 bases lay in between. Here the CDR3 DNA reads TGCAGCGTTGCCCCTGGGAGGGGAGCTTTCTTT. Translation gives CSVAPGRGAFF.

The chain links TRBV5-4 to TRBJ2-2; TRBD2 is a possible D gene (5 bases). Germline V gene lookup returns CDR1 SGHNT and CDR2 YYREEE (reference sequence). The CDR3 runs 15 residues. The V end lost 2 bases, the J end lost 6 bases, and 14 bases lay between the germline ends. Written as DNA, the CDR3 is TGTGCCAGCAGCTTAGAGACTATTCGAGCCGGGGAGCTGTTTTTT. This sequence encodes CASSLETIRAGELFF.

This clonotype was seen repeatedly, ten times or more. The J gene is TRBJ1-4, the V gene TRBV7-2; a possible D gene is TRBD1 (5 bases). The V gene lost 5 bases and the J gene lost 3 bases, with 19 bases spanning the gap. Germline-derived CDR1 and CDR2 are SGHTA and FQGNSA. There are 17 residues in the CDR3. CDR3: CASSGVFDGTSNEKLFF. The CDR3, as DNA: TGTGCCAGCAGCGGGGTTTTCGACGGGACCTCTAATGAAAAACTGTTTTTT.

The rearrangement links TRBV7-2 to TRBJ2-7; the D is unclear. Trimming stripped 6 bases from V and 2 bases from J, with 11 bases between. This CDR3 comprises 13 residues. Germline V gene lookup returns CDR1 SGHTA and CDR2 FQGNSA. CDR3 in DNA: TGTGCCAGCAGTCATGGGTCCACCTACGAGCAGTACTTC. Translating gives CASSHGSTYEQYF.

This clonotype occurred many times. V and J are TRBV20-1 and TRBJ1-4; no definite D call. The CDR3 has 16 residues. Trimming removed 2 bases at V and 0 bases at J, with 13 bases between. Germline V gene sequence: CDR1 DFQATT, CDR2 SNEGSKA (reference sequence). The CDR3 loop reads CSARTGEHPTNEKLFF. The CDR3 DNA sequence: TGCAGTGCTAGAACCGGAGAACATCCAACTAATGAAAAACTGTTTTTT.

In regard to this clonotype: This sequence may be a read error, since a much larger clone differs from it by one base. The V and J genes are TRBV10-3 and TRBJ1-4; D remains ambiguous. This CDR3 has 14 residues. CDR1 and CDR2 from the germline V gene are ENHRY and SYGVKD. The ends were cut back, 3 bases at V and 8 bases at J, with 13 bases in the middle. The CDR3 region is CAISEGTSSEKLFF. CDR3 in DNA: TGTGCCATCAGTGAAGGCACTTCGTCCGAAAAACTGTTTTTT.

This clonotype showed up just a few times. The V and J genes are TRBV4-2 and TRBJ2-5; no clear D gene. The CDR3 runs 14 residues. CDR1 and CDR2 from the germline V gene are LGHNA and YNFKEQ. Trimming removed 0 bases at V and 2 bases at J, with 7 bases between. CDR3 DNA: TGTGCCAGCAGCCAAGATCCCAAGCAAGAGACCCAGTACTTC. Its protein product is CASSQDPKQETQYF.

The rearrangement links TRBV2 to TRBJ1-1; 9 bases match TRBD1. V trimming: 5 bases; J trimming: 11 bases; junction bases outside the gene matches: 9. Germline-derived CDR1 and CDR2 are SNHLY and FYNNEI. The CDR3 runs 13 residues. As DNA, the CDR3 is TGTGCCAGCAGTCCTACAGGGGGCCGGGGGGCTTTCTTT. Its translation: CASSPTGGRGAFF. Drawing the rest from reference TRBV2 and TRBJ1-1, the complete variable domain is EPEVTQTPSHQVTQMGQEVILRCVPISNHLYFYWYRQILGQKVEFLVSFYNNEISEKSEIFDDQFSVERPDGSNFTLKIRSTKLEDSAMYFCASSPTGGRGAFFGQGTRLTVV.

This clonotype occurred many times. V and J are TRBV6-5 and TRBJ2-6, with unresolved D. V was cut by 4 bases and J by 0 bases, with 10 bases left in between. The CDR3 is 16 amino acids. Looked up from germline, CDR1 is MNHEY and CDR2 is SVGAGI. CDR3 residues: CASSFNLFSGANVLTF. The CDR3 DNA reads TGTGCCAGCAGTTTCAACCTATTCTCTGGGGCCAACGTCCTGACTTTC.

There are a few counts of this clonotype. The rearrangement links TRBV14 to TRBJ2-7; the D is unclear. The CDR3 is 14 residues long. Trimming took 1 base from V and 2 from J, leaving 9 bases between them. Germline V gene lookup returns CDR1 SGHDN and CDR2 FVKESK. DNA of the CDR3: TGTGCCAGCAGCCAAGTGCTGAGACCCTACGAGCAGTACTTC. It translates to CASSQVLRPYEQYF.

The table lists this clonotype with many counts. This chain uses TRBV7-9 with TRBJ2-7; D is unresolved. CDR3 length: 14 amino acids. Trimming took off 0 bases at V and 7 bases at J, with 13 bases between the two ends. Germline V gene data show CDR1 as SEHNR and CDR2 as FQNEAQ (reference sequence). The CDR3 sequence: CASSLAQALQEQYF. The CDR3 coding sequence is TGTGCCAGCAGCTTAGCCCAGGCCCTTCAGGAGCAGTACTTC. Full variable domain (missing parts from reference TRBV7-9 and TRBJ2-7): DTGVSQNPRHKITKRGQNVTFRCDPISEHNRLYWYRQTLGQGPEFLTYFQNEAQLEKSRLLSDRFSAERPKGSFSTLEIQRTEQGDSAMYLCASSLAQALQEQYFGPGTRLTVT.

This clonotype was recorded many times. This chain links TRBV7-9 with TRBJ1-2; 8 bases fit TRBD1. J lost 4 bases, V lost 4 bases, and 5 bases had no gene match. The CDR3 consists of 14 residues. Germline V CDR1 and CDR2: SEHNR, FQNEAQ (reference sequence). The CDR3 is CASSSNQGAYGYTF. The DNA for the CDR3 is TGTGCCAGCAGCTCGAACCAGGGGGCCTATGGCTACACCTTC.

The rearrangement uses TRBV7-8 and TRBJ2-7, with 8 bases aligning to TRBD1. The ends lost 5 bases at V and 2 bases at J; junction bases unmatched: 14. CDR1 is SGHVS and CDR2 is FQNEAQ in the germline V gene. The CDR3 contains 17 residues. The DNA of the CDR3 is TGTGCCAGCAGCCCACACTCAGGGGGCGCTACTACCTACGAGCAGTACTTC. This gives the protein CASSPHSGGATTYEQYF.

CDR3 in amino acids: CASSGTGSSTDTQYF. The DNA for the CDR3 is TGTGCCAGCAGTGGGACAGGGTCGTCGACAGATACGCAGTATTTT. The V and J genes are TRBV2 and TRBJ2-3; 8 bases map to TRBD1. This CDR3 has 15 amino acids. Germline CDR1 is SNHLY and CDR2 is FYNNEI. The ends lost 4 bases at V and 3 bases at J; junction bases unmatched: 6.

The sample holds a few counts of this clonotype. The J gene is TRBJ1-1, the V gene TRBV6-5; no clear D gene. Trimming shortened V by 6 bases and J by 0 bases, and 14 bases separated the two germline ends. The CDR3 covers 15 residues. The germline V gene encodes CDR1 MNHEY and CDR2 SVGAGI. DNA for the CDR3: TGTGCCAGCAGATCTATCGGGCAGTTGAACACTGAAGCTTTCTTT. Translation gives CASRSIGQLNTEAFF.

The CDR3 spells CASSFRGANYGYTF. The CDR3 DNA sequence: TGTGCCAGCAGTTTTAGGGGGGCCAACTATGGCTACACCTTC. The V call is TRBV12-3 or TRBV12-4, the J call TRBJ1-2; TRBD1 is a possible D gene (6 bases). V dropped 3 bases and J dropped 2 bases, with 10 bases sitting between them. The CDR3 loop spans 14 amino acids.

This rearrangement joins TRBV19 to TRBJ1-4, with D maybe TRBD1 (5 bases). With 8 bases removed from V and 6 bases from J, the gap between germline ends came to 16 bases. Germline V lookup: CDR1 LNHDA, CDR2 SQIVND (reference sequence). CDR3 length equals 14 residues. The CDR3 DNA reads TGTGCCAGTGCCCATGGGGGTGTGGATGAAAAACTGTTTTTT. As protein: CASAHGGVDEKLFF.

This chain joins TRBV29-1 and TRBJ1-2; TRBD1 is a possible D gene (6 bases). CDR1 and CDR2 (germline): SQVTM, ANQGSEA. The V gene lost 5 bases and the J gene lost 8 bases, with 12 bases spanning the gap. The CDR3 is made up of 11 amino acids. The CDR3 reads CSVPSDSGYTF. CDR3 nucleotides: TGCAGCGTTCCTTCGGACAGCGGCTACACCTTC.

The rearrangement uses TRBV2 and TRBJ2-6; D perhaps matches TRBD2 (6 bases). This CDR3 is 17 amino acids long. Trimming shortened V by 6 bases and J by 0 bases, and 15 bases separated the two germline ends. Germline V gene data show CDR1 as SNHLY and CDR2 as FYNNEI. CDR3 loop: CASRRGGGGSGANVLTF. In DNA form, the CDR3 reads TGTGCCAGCAGGAGGGGAGGAGGCGGCTCTGGGGCCAACGTCCTGACTTTC.

This clonotype was seen repeatedly, ten times or more. The chain couples TRBV14 to TRBJ1-1; D not resolved. V was cut by 3 bases and J by 0 bases, with 8 bases left in between. Germline V gives CDR1 SGHDN, CDR2 FVKESK. This CDR3 is built from 14 residues. The CDR3 DNA sequence: TGTGCCAGCAGCCAGGGCTCAATGAACACTGAAGCTTTCTTT. Translating gives CASSQGSMNTEAFF.

V gene TRBV29-1 combines with J gene TRBJ1-3; D unclear. The CDR3 is 12 amino acids. Looked up from germline, CDR1 is SQVTM and CDR2 is ANQGSEA. The V end lost 6 bases, the J end lost 4 bases, and 10 bases lay between the germline ends. The CDR3 nucleotides read TGCAGCGTCCAGGTCCGAGGAAACACCATATATTTT. This encodes CSVQVRGNTIYF.

With respect to this clonotype: A much larger clone sits a single nucleotide away, making a read error possible. V is TRBV5-1 and J is TRBJ1-4; D not resolved. This CDR3 region has 15 residues. Per germline, CDR1 SGHRS and CDR2 YFSETQ. The DNA for the CDR3 is TGCGCCAGCAGCTTGGGTCAGAGCGCTAATGAAAAACTGTCTTTT. This sequence encodes CASSLGQSANEKLSF.

V is TRBV4-1 and J is TRBJ2-7; D gene unclear. Looked up from germline, CDR1 is MGHRA and CDR2 is YSYEKL. CDR3 length: 14 amino acids. Trimming cost V 2 bases and J 3 bases, with 11 bases left between them. The DNA of the CDR3 is TGCGCCAGCAGCCAACTGACTCGAAACTACGAGCAGTACTTC. It yields the protein CASSQLTRNYEQYF.

This chain uses TRBV5-6 with TRBJ2-5, with 11 bases fitting TRBD2. Germline V gene lookup returns CDR1 SGHDT and CDR2 YYEEEE. With 1 base clipped from V and 4 bases from J, the junction kept 9 bases outside the gene matches. The CDR3 loop spans 17 amino acids. The CDR3 DNA follows: TGTGCCAGCAGCTTGCGCCTAGCGGGAGGTTGGGCAGAGACCCAGTACTTC. This codes for CASSLRLAGGWAETQYF.

A word on this clonotype: This CDR3 fails to terminate in the conserved phenylalanine or tryptophan, so it likely reflects a read error. The DNA is left out, because the CDR3 cannot be placed on it with certainty; the CDR3 is given as TCRdb lists it. This chain uses TRBV7-9 with TRBJ2-2; the D segment call TRBD1 is taken from the table without a DNA check. The CDR3 extends over 17 residues, inclusive of both ends. CDR1 and CDR2 (germline): SEHNR, FQNEAQ (reference sequence). CDR3 loop: CASSLTTTGPNTGELVL.